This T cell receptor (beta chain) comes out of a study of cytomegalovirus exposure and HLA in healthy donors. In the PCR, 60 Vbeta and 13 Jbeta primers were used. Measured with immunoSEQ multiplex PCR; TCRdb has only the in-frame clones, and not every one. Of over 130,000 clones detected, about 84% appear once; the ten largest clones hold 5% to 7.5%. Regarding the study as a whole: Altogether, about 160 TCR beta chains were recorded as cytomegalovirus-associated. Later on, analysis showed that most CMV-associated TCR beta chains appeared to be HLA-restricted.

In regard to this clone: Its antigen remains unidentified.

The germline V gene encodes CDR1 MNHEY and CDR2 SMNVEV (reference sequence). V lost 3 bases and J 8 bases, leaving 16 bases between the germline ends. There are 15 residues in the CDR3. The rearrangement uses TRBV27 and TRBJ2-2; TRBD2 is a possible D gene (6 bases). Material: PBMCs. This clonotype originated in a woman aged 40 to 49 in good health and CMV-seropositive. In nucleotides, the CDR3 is TGTGCCAGCAGTTTGGCTAGCGCCTACCCAGGGGAGCTGTTTTTT. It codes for CASSLASAYPGELFF.